This T cell receptor (beta chain) was recorded in a study of blood T cell repertoires in COVID-19. Only in-frame clones appear in the TCRdb table, and some are missing; sequencing was by immunoSEQ multiplex PCR. The table includes 200,000 to 300,000 clones, 87% detected once. Germline CDR1 SGHTA, CDR2 FQGNSA. The V and J ends lost 1 base and 0 bases respectively, with 3 bases between them. The CDR3 sequence is 13 residues long. The rearrangement uses TRBV7-2 and TRBJ1-1; D unclear. This TCR was sampled from a man between 18 and 29 years old with active or convalescent COVID-19. Sequencing was carried out using peripheral blood. The CDR3 DNA sequence: TGTGCCAGCAGCTTAGTATTGAACACTGAAGCTTTCTTT. Translating gives CASSLVLNTEAFF.